Listed below are T cell receptor beta chains from one sample, sequenced in a study of blood T cell repertoires in COVID-19. The table came from immunoSEQ multiplex PCR; TCRdb's copy has only in-frame clones and leaves some out. The sample records 450,000 to 500,000 clones, 75% to 90% being singletons. Specimen: PBMCs or T cells enriched from blood (not recorded which). The source of these receptors is a woman under 30 who had recovered from COVID-19. Each CDR3 is given with its conserved first and last residue. D genes are given only for firm matches. Rows give clone size only sometimes, using once, few, many, or a class for an expanded clone.

NA | TRBJ1-1 | NA | TRBV15 | TGTGCCACCAGCAGAGATGCCGGGGTGGGCAACACTGAAGCTTTCTTT | CATSRDAGVGNTEAFF
once | TRBJ1-1 | NA | TRBV7-8 | TGTGCCAGCAGCTTAAGACCAACTAGGGAGAACACTGAAGCTTTCTTT | CASSLRPTRENTEAFF
NA | TRBJ1-3 | TRBD1 | TRBV18 | TGTGCCAGCTCACCAGGAATCGGACAGGGGGCTGGTGGAAACACCATATATTTT | CASSPGIGQGAGGNTIYF
NA | TRBJ2-5 | NA | TRBV19 | TGTGCCAGTAGTATTAGTGCGGGGGCCGAGACCCAGTACTTC | CASSISAGAETQYF
NA | TRBJ1-5 | NA | TRBV5-1 | TGCGCCAGCAGCTTGGCCGGAGTTGGGCCCCAGCATTTT | CASSLAGVGPQHF
few | TRBJ1-4 | NA | TRBV5-1 | TGCGCCAGCAGCTTGGAGAGTAATGAAAAACTGTTTTTT | CASSLESNEKLFF
NA | TRBJ2-7 | TRBD1 | TRBV5-5 | TGTGCCAGCAGCTTGGCCCTAGGGACAGGAGGTCTCTACGAGCAGTACTTC | CASSLALGTGGLYEQYF
NA | TRBJ1-4 | TRBD1 | TRBV10-3 | TGTGCCATCAGTGTAGGGACAGGAGAAAAACTGTTTTTT | CAISVGTGEKLFF
NA | TRBJ1-5 | TRBD1 | TRBV19 | TGTGCCAGTAGCCCCCGGGACAGGGGAGGGGGCAATCAGCCCCAGCATTTT | CASSPRDRGGGNQPQHF
NA | TRBJ1-1 | NA | TRBV7-3 | TGTGCCAGCAGGTTAGGGTCGGGATCCACTGAAGCTTTCTTT | CASRLGSGSTEAFF
once | TRBJ2-3 | NA | TRBV11-2 | TGTGCCAGCAGTAGTCGGGGCACAGATACGCAGTATTTT | CASSSRGTDTQYF
NA | TRBJ1-1 | NA | TRBV7-9 | TGTGCCAGCAGCCCACTAGCGACAGGTGAAGCTTTCTTT | CASSPLATGEAFF
NA | TRBJ1-1 | NA | TRBV21-1 | TGTGCCAGCAGCAACTTGGACATTAAGGATCCCTTTTTCAACACTGAAGCTTTCTTT | CASSNLDIKDPFFNTEAFF
NA | TRBJ1-6 | NA | TRBV10-3 | TGTGCCATCAGTGAGGGGCCCAATTCACCCCTCCACTTT | CAISEGPNSPLHF
NA | TRBJ2-7 | NA | TRBV5-1 | TGCGCCAGCAGCTTCGGAACAGGATCCTACGAGCAGTACTTC | CASSFGTGSYEQYF
NA | TRBJ1-2 | NA | TRBV25-1 | TGTGCCAGCAGTGAAACTAGAGGCTACACCTTC | CASSETRGYTF
NA | TRBJ2-3 | NA | TRBV3-1/TRBV3-2 | TGTGCCAGCAGCCAAGGTTGGACTAGCACAGATACGCAGTATTTT | CASSQGWTSTDTQYF
NA | TRBJ2-5 | TRBD1 | TRBV5-3 | TGTGCCAGAAGCCTCGACAGGGGGGAGACCCAGTACTTC | CARSLDRGETQYF
NA | TRBJ2-1 | NA | TRBV10-1 | TGCGCCTTGCCTGCCGCGGAGTACAATGAGCAGTTCTTC | CALPAAEYNEQFF
NA | TRBJ2-3 | TRBD2 | TRBV11-2 | TGTGCCAGCAGCCAGACTAGCGGGGATGGAGATACGCAGTATTTT | CASSQTSGDGDTQYF
NA | TRBJ2-3 | TRBD2 | TRBV12-5 | TGTGCTAGTGGCGCTGCCGGGACTAGCGAGGCAGATACGCAGTATTTT | CASGAAGTSEADTQYF
NA | TRBJ2-7 | TRBD2 | TRBV3-1/TRBV3-2 | TGTGCCAGCGGGGGGAGGGCGGACGAGCAGTACTTC | CASGGRADEQYF
NA | TRBJ1-2 | NA | TRBV28 | TGTGCCAGCATCCCCTTAGACAAAACTAACTATGGCTACACCTTC | CASIPLDKTNYGYTF
NA | TRBJ2-1 | TRBD2 | TRBV19 | TGTGCCAGTACATGGAACGGGGGGAGGAATGAGCAGTTCTTC | CASTWNGGRNEQFF
NA | TRBJ2-7 | NA | TRBV5-1 | TGCGCCAGCAGCCGGGGGGCAGGGGAGTCATACGAGCAGTACTTC | CASSRGAGESYEQYF
NA | TRBJ2-5 | TRBD2 | TRBV7-3 | TGTGCCAGCAGCTTAATTGGCGGGGGAGAAGAGACCCAGTACTTC | CASSLIGGGEETQYF
NA | TRBJ1-1 | TRBD1 | TRBV7-9 | TGTGCCAGCAGCTTATTAAGGGACAGGGGCACTGAAGCTTTCTTT | CASSLLRDRGTEAFF
NA | TRBJ2-5 | TRBD2 | TRBV28 | TGTGCCAGCAGTTTCCGGGCTAGCGGGGCTGAGTGGGAAGAGACCCAGTACTTC | CASSFRASGAEWEETQYF
NA | TRBJ1-2 | NA | TRBV28 | TGTGCCAGCAGTTTACGCCGGTCCTATGGCTACACCTTC | CASSLRRSYGYTF
NA | TRBJ2-7 | TRBD1 | TRBV5-1 | TGCGCCAGCAGGGAATCGGTTTCGGGCAGGGGGTCCTACGAGCAGTACTTC | CASRESVSGRGSYEQYF
NA | TRBJ2-7 | TRBD1 | TRBV10-2 | TGCGCCAGCAGTTTAGACAGGGACTACGAGCAGTACTTC | CASSLDRDYEQYF
NA | TRBJ1-1 | NA | TRBV2 | TGTGCCAGCAGGAGCTCCCCAAACACTGAAGCTTTCTTT | CASRSSPNTEAFF
NA | TRBJ1-6 | TRBD1 | TRBV7-9 | TGTGCCAGCAGCTTAAGGGACAGGGAAAATTCACCCCTCCACTTT | CASSLRDRENSPLHF
once | TRBJ1-3 | NA | TRBV4-1 | TGCGCCAGCAGCCCGGGGGAGAGGACTGGAAACACCATATATTTT | CASSPGERTGNTIYF
NA | TRBJ1-1 | TRBD1 | TRBV12-3/TRBV12-4 | TGTGCCAGCAGATTAGACAGGGCCCTCGCTTTCTTT | CASRLDRALAFF
NA | TRBJ1-2 | NA | TRBV28 | TGTGCCAGCAGTATATTAGCCCGCGGCTACACCTTC | CASSILARGYTF
NA | TRBJ2-3 | NA | TRBV3-1/TRBV3-2 | TGTGCCAGCAGCCGGGAGAGGGAGTGGCTCGATACGCAGTATTTT | CASSREREWLDTQYF
few | TRBJ1-2 | NA | TRBV5-8 | TGTGCCAGCAGCCGGGACTTGTATGGCTACACCTTC | CASSRDLYGYTF
once | TRBJ2-7 | TRBD2 | TRBV12-3/TRBV12-4 | TGTGCCAGCAGCTGGGGGGGGACCTACGAGCAGTACTTC | CASSWGGTYEQYF
NA | TRBJ1-2 | NA | TRBV24-1 | TGTGCCGTCCGGATAGGGGAAGCCGAAACTTTATATGGCTACACCTTC | CAVRIGEAETLYGYTF
NA | TRBJ1-5 | TRBD1 | TRBV10-1 | TGCGCCAGCAGTGATACAGGGGACCAGCCCCAGCATTTT | CASSDTGDQPQHF
NA | TRBJ2-1 | TRBD2 | TRBV11-2 | TGTGCCAGCAGCCCGGGGGGGCCGGGAAACAATGAGCAGTTCTTC | CASSPGGPGNNEQFF
few | TRBJ1-1 | NA | TRBV29-1 | TGCAGCGTTCGGGTTGTGGGGAGGAACACTGAAGCTTTCTTT | CSVRVVGRNTEAFF
NA | TRBJ1-5 | NA | TRBV4-1 | TGCGCCAGCAGCCAAGAAGTCAACGGGCCCCAGCATTTT | CASSQEVNGPQHF
once | TRBJ2-6 | TRBD1 | TRBV28 | TGTGCCAGCAGTTCCAGACAGGGCAAAACTGGGGCCAACGTCCTGACTTTC | CASSSRQGKTGANVLTF
NA | TRBJ1-1 | TRBD1 | TRBV19 | TGTGCCACTCGGACAGGCCAAACTGAAGCTTTCTTT | CATRTGQTEAFF
NA | TRBJ1-1 | TRBD1 | TRBV5-1 | TGCGCCAGCAGCTTGTTTAACAGGGGAGACTCTGAAGCTTTCTTT | CASSLFNRGDSEAFF
NA | TRBJ1-1 | NA | TRBV25-1 | TGTGCCAGCAGTGTTGGGGGGAGCAGGACTGAAGCTTTCTTT | CASSVGGSRTEAFF
once | TRBJ2-5 | NA | TRBV5-6 | TGTGCCAGCAGCTTGGCCGGCGAGACAGAAGAGACCCAGTACTTC | CASSLAGETEETQYF
NA | TRBJ2-7 | TRBD1 | TRBV10-3 | TGTGCCACGGGACAGGTTACCTACGAGCAGTACTTC | CATGQVTYEQYF
NA | TRBJ2-3 | TRBD2 | TRBV7-3 | TGTGCCAGCAGCTCTCAAGCGGGGGTTGCAGATACGCAGTATTTT | CASSSQAGVADTQYF